What follows are 7 T cell receptor beta chains derived from one specimen sequenced in a study of CD8 T cells in ankylosing spondylitis (TCRdb year 2017). Library preparation employed 5' RACE. Sequencing was performed on an Illumina HiSeq 2500. TCRdb trimmed the raw reads at Q25, called clones with MiXCR and kept productive beta chains. Under each unique CDR3 protein, matching rows form one entry showing the most common genes and DNA. The sample table records around 220,000 distinct CDR3 sequences; over 9.5% of these occur just once. The ten largest account for roughly a fifth of the sample. The sequenced sample was blood, either unsorted or a sorted T cell fraction (not recorded which). These receptors all come from a male donor with ankylosing spondylitis or in good health (not recorded which).

Regarding this clonotype: A single base separates this from a much larger clone, so it may be a read error. This chain links TRBV9 with TRBJ1-1; the D gene is possibly TRBD1 (6 bases). Germline V gene lookup returns CDR1 SGDLS and CDR2 YYNGEE. CDR3 length: 14 residues. Here the CDR3 reads CTSSVMTGNTEAFF. CDR3 DNA sequence: TGTACCAGCAGCGTGATGACAGGGAACACTGAAGCTTTCTTT.

This clonotype was recorded many times. The chain is built from TRBV5-1 and TRBJ2-6; D is possibly TRBD2 (5 bases). From germline, CDR1 is SGHRS and CDR2 YFSETQ. The V gene lost 0 bases and the J gene lost 1 base, with 5 bases spanning the gap. The CDR3 consists of 15 residues. The CDR3 sequence is CASSLGRSGANVLTF. DNA for the CDR3: TGCGCCAGCAGCTTGGGGAGGTCTGGGGCCAACGTCCTGACTTTC.

This clonotype appeared many times. V and J are TRBV24-1 and TRBJ1-2; tentatively, D is TRBD1 (6 bases). Germline V gives CDR1 KGHDR, CDR2 SFDVKD. Trimming took 2 bases from V and 2 from J, leaving 8 bases between them. This CDR3 region has 14 residues. CDR3 sequence: CATSDWDTNYGYTF. CDR3 DNA sequence: TGTGCCACCAGTGATTGGGACACCAACTATGGCTACACCTTC.

This clonotype was recorded many times. The rearrangement joins TRBV7-3 to TRBJ2-5, with a weak D call TRBD1 (5 bases). This CDR3 has 14 amino acids. V lost 5 bases and J lost 3, with 13 bases in between. CDR1 SGHTA and CDR2 FQGTGA come from the germline V gene. The CDR3 protein is CASSNPGREETQYF. CDR3 in DNA: TGTGCCAGCAGCAATCCTGGCAGGGAAGAGACCCAGTACTTC.

The chain combines TRBV5-5 with TRBJ2-6; D not resolved. Trimming stripped 1 base from V and 0 bases from J, with 11 bases between. The CDR3 is 17 residues long. Germline assignment: CDR1 SGHKS and CDR2 YYEKEE (reference sequence). CDR3 in amino acids: CASSLSALHSGANVLTF. CDR3 DNA sequence: TGTGCCAGCAGCTTGTCGGCCCTCCACTCTGGGGCCAACGTCCTGACTTTC.

This chain joins TRBV9 and TRBJ1-1; D possibly corresponds to TRBD1 (5 bases). The CDR3 extends over 15 amino acids. Germline V gene sequence: CDR1 SGDLS, CDR2 YYNGEE. The ends were cut back, 1 base at V and 3 bases at J, with 13 bases in the middle. CDR3 residues: CASSVNAGRDTEAFF. The CDR3 coding sequence is TGTGCCAGCAGCGTAAATGCAGGGCGGGACACTGAAGCTTTCTTT.

V usage is TRBV5-6 and J usage is TRBJ1-1; perhaps TRBD1 as D (5 bases). The CDR3 spans 14 residues. The germline gives CDR1 SGHDT, CDR2 YYEEEE. V was trimmed by 2 bases and J by 1 base, leaving 9 bases between them. The CDR3 coding sequence is TGTGCCAGCAGCTTCACCGGGGCGAACACTGAAGCTTTCTTT. It yields the protein CASSFTGANTEAFF.